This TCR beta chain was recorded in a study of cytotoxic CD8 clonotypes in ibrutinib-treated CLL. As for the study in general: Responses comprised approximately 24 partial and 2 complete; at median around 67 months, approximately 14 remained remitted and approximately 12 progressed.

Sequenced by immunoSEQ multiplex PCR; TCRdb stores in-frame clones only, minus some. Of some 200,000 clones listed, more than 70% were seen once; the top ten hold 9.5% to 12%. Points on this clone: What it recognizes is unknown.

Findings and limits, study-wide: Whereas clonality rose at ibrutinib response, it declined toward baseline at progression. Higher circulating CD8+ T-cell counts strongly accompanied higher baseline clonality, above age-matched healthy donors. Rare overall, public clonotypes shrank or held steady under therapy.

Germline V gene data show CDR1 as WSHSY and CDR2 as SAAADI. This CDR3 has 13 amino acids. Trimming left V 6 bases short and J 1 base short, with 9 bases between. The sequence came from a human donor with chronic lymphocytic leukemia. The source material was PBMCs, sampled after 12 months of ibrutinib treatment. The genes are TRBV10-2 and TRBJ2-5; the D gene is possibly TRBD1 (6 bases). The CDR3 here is CASRRTVQETQYF. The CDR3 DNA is TGCGCCAGCAGAAGGACAGTCCAAGAGACCCAGTACTTC.